This TCR beta chain is from a study of T cells after yellow fever vaccination. Study in general: Low-cell-number fractions underwent preparation using SMART-Seq v4 Ultra Low Input. General study findings and limits: Boosting was followed by the reappearance of most primary-vaccination clones (around 95% CD4, about 88% CD8). A small share of clonotypes appeared in both CD4 and CD8 compartments. Contaminating bulk clonotypes could be abundant in FACS-sorted repertoires.

TCRdb independently ran MiXCR on the 5' RACE reads; one entry per CDR3 protein. Among 200,000 to 250,000 distinct CDR3 sequences listed, 6.9% were seen once. The table lists this clonotype with a few counts. The antigen is not known. Trimming removed 1 base from V and 0 bases from J; junction bases left unmatched: 1. This CDR3 is built from 16 residues. In germline, CDR1 is LGHNA, CDR2 YSLEER. The TCR comes from a young man who received the YFV17D yellow fever vaccine. The material sequenced was CD4+ T cells sorted from PBMCs, taken 15 days after the yellow fever booster vaccination. V and J are TRBV4-3 and TRBJ2-2; 8 bases align to TRBD2. This CDR3 is CASSQAGGPNTGELFF. The CDR3 DNA reads TGCGCCAGCAGCCAAGCGGGAGGGCCGAACACCGGGGAGCTGTTTTTT.